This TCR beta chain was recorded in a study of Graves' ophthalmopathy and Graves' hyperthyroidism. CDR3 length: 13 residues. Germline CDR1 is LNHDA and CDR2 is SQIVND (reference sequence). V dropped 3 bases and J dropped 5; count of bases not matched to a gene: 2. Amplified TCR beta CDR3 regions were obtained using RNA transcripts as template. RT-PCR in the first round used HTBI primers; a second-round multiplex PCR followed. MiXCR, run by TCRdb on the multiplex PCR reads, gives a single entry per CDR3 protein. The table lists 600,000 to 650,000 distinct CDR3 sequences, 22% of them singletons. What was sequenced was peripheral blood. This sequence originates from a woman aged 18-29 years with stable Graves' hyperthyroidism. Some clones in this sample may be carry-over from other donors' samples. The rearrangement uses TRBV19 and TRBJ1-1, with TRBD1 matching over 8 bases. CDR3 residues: CASSIQGATEAFF. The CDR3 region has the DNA TGTGCCAGTAGTATCCAGGGGGCGACTGAAGCTTTCTTT.